This T cell receptor (beta chain) was sequenced in a study of beta chain features in type 1 diabetes. The whole isolated RNA underwent reverse transcription, so sequencing captured expressed TCRB transcripts. The table came from immunoSEQ multiplex PCR; TCRdb's copy has only in-frame clones and leaves some out. Here the sample spans 150,000 or so clones, about 9% being singletons. In this sample, this clone turned up a few times. The antigen remains unidentified. Study conclusions and caveats: There was a moderate but significant shortening of TCRB CDR3s in all four CD4+ subsets of Type 1 diabetes patients. Any HLA effect on TCRB rearrangement was left unresolved by small sub-analyses.

Germline loops: CDR1 MNHEY, CDR2 SMNVEV (reference sequence). V lost 2 bases and J lost 6; bases outside the gene matches: 2. CDR3 length: 14 residues. The chain carries TRBV27 and TRBJ2-4, with 9 bases lining up with TRBD1. The TCR sequence derives from a woman aged 18-35 years with type 1 diabetes. What was sequenced was central memory CD4+ T cells from blood. This CDR3 is CASSLGQGRNIQYF. In DNA form, the CDR3 reads TGTGCCAGCAGTTTAGGACAGGGGCGAAACATTCAGTACTTC.